This TCR beta chain was retrieved from a study of radiotherapy plus CTLA-4 blockade in lung cancer. Study outcomes and limitations: Reports identified early blood T cell clone dynamics, with interferon-beta, as the best response predictor. Some TCR clones had been derived from tumors. These clones expanded in peripheral blood after radiotherapy plus ipilimumab.

The data were produced by immunoSEQ multiplex PCR, yet TCRdb's version contains in-frame clones alone and is incomplete. Among 35,000 to 45,000 clones listed, roughly three quarters were seen once. This clone was detected only once. The antigen remains unidentified. Each patient with chemo-refractory metastatic non-small-cell lung cancer was treated with focal radiation plus CTLA-4 blockade using ipilimumab. Germline loops: CDR1 SNHLY, CDR2 FYNNEI. The CDR3 runs to 12 residues. Trimming shortened V by 4 bases and J by 4 bases, and 7 bases separated the two germline ends. The receptor was derived from a human donor with non-small cell lung cancer whose response to radiotherapy plus ipilimumab could not be evaluated. The source material was peripheral blood, sampled from a patient treated with radiotherapy plus ipilimumab. The chain uses TRBV2 and TRBJ1-2; the D gene is possibly TRBD1 (5 bases). CDR3 region: CASSAQGYGYTF. CDR3 coding DNA: TGTGCCAGCAGTGCCCAGGGCTATGGCTACACCTTC.